This TCR beta chain originates from a study of T cells after yellow fever vaccination (dated by TCRdb to about 2019). As for the study more broadly: The SMART-Seq v4 Ultra Low Input RNA kit was used to prepare libraries from fractions with low cell numbers. Bulk PBMC replicates and cell subsets were isolated from blood drawn at multiple timepoints before and after both primary and secondary immunization. Two healthy male donors, one aged 18 to 30 and one aged 30 to 40 years, made up the cohort. To follow T-cell clones before and after both primary and booster YFV17D yellow fever vaccination, bulk TCR alpha and beta repertoires underwent longitudinal sequencing.

On the study overall, not on this receptor specifically: Most clones expanded after primary vaccination (approximately 96% of CD4 and about 85% of CD8) were re-detected after the booster, suggesting that broad memory maintenance occurred. A small share of clonotypes was detected in both CD4 and CD8 compartments, with the overlap likely arising from convergent recombination. The secondary T-cell response was found to be weaker but faster than the primary response, with a peak reached on day 5 rather than on day 15. Computational filtering was required because FACS-sorted repertoires could contain abundant contaminating clonotypes from the bulk population. Because only two donors were included in the study, the extent to which the findings can be generalized is limited.

Reading the germline V gene gives CDR1 MDHEN and CDR2 SYDVKM. The CDR3, cysteine through phenylalanine, is 15 amino acids long. CDR3 DNA is the only sequence kept; it has 45 bases, read in frame from the first base. The germline V and J ends show losses of 3 bases and 4 bases respectively, and no gene match explains 6 bases of the junction. This specimen's treatment or condition label, interpreted: live attenuated yellow fever vaccine strain. A standard Ficoll-Paque protocol was used to isolate PBMCs from peripheral blood. CD4 and CD8 T-cell fractions were isolated with Dynabeads CD4 and CD8 positive selection kits. RNA was extracted with TriZol from bulk PBMCs, CD4 and CD8 fractions, and dextramer-positive and dextramer-negative fractions. TCR cDNA was made using 5'RACE template switching, a step that added a universal primer site and unique molecular identifiers. Priming of cDNA synthesis was performed from both the TCR alpha and TCR beta constant segments. Library amplification involved two PCR steps, and the second step added sample barcodes and sequencing adapters. Sequencing of libraries was done on Illumina HiSeq 2500 (2x100 bp) or NovaSeq (2x150 bp). Regarding the original processing steps: Reads were demultiplexed and collapsed into UMI consensus sequences with MIGEC, and V(D)J alignment was performed with MiXCR. Clonotypes responding to the vaccine were identified with edgeR on replicate PBMC samples, with the criteria of FDR below 0.01 and a log2 fold change above 5 up to day 15. Each bulk clonotype was labeled CD4 or CD8 based on which sequenced repertoire, CD4 or CD8, contained the clonotype at higher abundance. The raw public data were reprocessed by TCRdb itself: fastp quality trimming at Q25, MiXCR clonotype calling, in-frame beta chains only. Identical CDR3 proteins give one entry, which carries the most common genes and DNA. The V and J calls and clone size come from TCRdb's table, not from the authors' own analysis. The sample records over 200,000 distinct CDR3 sequences, 6% to 8% of which are singletons. Approximately 0.99% of the sample lies in the top ten.

This clonotype was counted only a few times. The antigen it recognizes is unknown. No base quality information exists; no much larger clone differs at one position. This material consisted of CD4+ T cells sorted from PBMCs, taken on the day of the yellow fever booster vaccination. This chain is built from TRBV28 and TRBJ2-5, with TRBD1 identical over 9 junction bases. The source of this sequence is a man in his thirties or forties who received the YFV17D yellow fever vaccine. The bases are TGTGCCAGCAGTTTCCAGACAGGGGGAGGAGAGACCCAGTACTTC. It is translated as CASSFQTGGGETQYF.